This T cell receptor (beta chain) was profiled in a study of PD-1 blockade in classical Hodgkin lymphoma. The time point is: cycle 4 day 1 (C4D1), after five to seven weeks of nivolumab. Each and every patient relapsed after autologous stem cell transplantation, and patients got differing brentuximab vedotin exposure. Negative selection with magnetic separation was used to purify CD4+ T cells from thawed PBMCs. Sequenced by immunoSEQ multiplex PCR; TCRdb stores in-frame clones only, minus some. The sample records some 27,000 clones, approximately 80% being singletons. The V gene's germline CDR1 is MDHEN and CDR2 SYDVKM. V shed 7 bases and J 1 base; nucleotides not matched to a gene: 7. This CDR3 has 16 amino acids.

The chain recombines TRBV28 with TRBJ2-6; 7 bases are a match to TRBD1. The material sequenced was CD4+ T cells from blood, taken before the fourth cycle of nivolumab. The receptor's source is a human donor with classical Hodgkin lymphoma. As DNA, the CDR3 is TGTGCCAGCACTTCGGGACAGACTTCTGGGGCCAACGTCCTGACTTTC. As protein: CASTSGQTSGANVLTF.